These T cell receptor beta chains were read from a single sample in a study of shared clonotypes between healthy human individuals. Measured with immunoSEQ multiplex PCR; TCRdb has only the in-frame clones, and not every one. The sample records millions of clones, roughly 95% being singletons. The specimen sequenced was naive CD4+ T cells sorted from blood. The receptors stem from a man between 18 and 35 years old in good health. The conserved cysteine and the conserved F or W are not part of the CDR3 here.

V: TRBV6-5
CDR3: ASSQTGTLYNEQF

V: TRBV30
CDR3: AWTPGNSPLH

V: TRBV28
CDR3: ASSLAVRERGAF

V: TRBV7-8
CDR3: ASSLRSGSGNTIY

V: TRBV30
CDR3: AWRAKGTGELF

V: TRBV5-6
CDR3: ASSALIQKGGYEQY

V: TRBV30
CDR3: AWSLRTDYNSPLH

V: TRBV9
CDR3: ASSVVGSGSNTGELF

V: TRBV4-2
CDR3: ASSQDRISPGQY

V: TRBV9
CDR3: ASSVKAGDGDTQY

V: TRBV5-4
CDR3: ASSLTANTGELF

V: TRBV15
CDR3: ATSREGSRLSPYEQY

V: TRBV10-3
CDR3: AISGTGGNEQY

V: TRBV18
CDR3: ASSVRRGALQETQY

V: TRBV2
CDR3: ASSERLAGSYEQY

V: TRBV10-1
CDR3: ASCLGAQSTEAF

V: TRBV11-3
CDR3: ASSLSGFPGDTQY

V: TRBV5-1
CDR3: ASSDGGGPLAEAF

V: TRBV7-6
CDR3: ASSLGTSGVKETQY

V: TRBV28
CDR3: ASSRGRDGEVGYGYT

V: TRBV18
CDR3: ASSPREKNQPQH

V: TRBV7-9
CDR3: ASSLDVEGSRETQY

V: TRBV2
CDR3: ASSASSNEQF

V: TRBV7-2
CDR3: ASSTQGYNEQF

V: TRBV11-3
CDR3: ASTASVKGEKLF

V: TRBV7-2
CDR3: ASSPPGRNYEQY

V: TRBV6-6
CDR3: ASSPEIGATNEKLF

V: TRBV18
CDR3: ASSPHPRTSPGEHNQPQH

V: TRBV5-6
CDR3: ASSLVLGAHNEKLF

V: TRBV20-1
CDR3: SARDEKLF

V: TRBV19
CDR3: ASSMFKQGVSEQY

V: TRBV30
CDR3: AWTSMVALFGPGYT

V: TRBV5-4
CDR3: ASSPDSRNTGELF

V: TRBV7-2
CDR3: ASSLDGTGPSGANVLT

V: TRBV6-6
CDR3: ASGRWGQPNEKLF

V: TRBV7-9
CDR3: ASSQLTETKAF

V: TRBV5-6
CDR3: ASTSEPTETQY

V: TRBV7-9
CDR3: ASSLGQDSQDGYT

V: TRBV4-3
CDR3: ASSLRGDGNIQY

V: TRBV7-9
CDR3: ASRGQVETQY

V: TRBV5-1
CDR3: ASSLGGQLGLNEQF

V: TRBV27
CDR3: ASSSRGGVGAYNSPLH

V: TRBV2
CDR3: ASSGLPIESQY

V: TRBV6-5
CDR3: ASSRPGANVLT

V: TRBV19
CDR3: ASSIGRTSGATDTQY

V: TRBV6-5
CDR3: ASSYPHRGQNNEQF

V: TRBV19
CDR3: ASSIDSFGGYT

V: TRBV6-4
CDR3: ASSEGTVFAF

V: TRBV6-5
CDR3: ASSYRAGTYSPLH

V: TRBV6-6
CDR3: ASESRGEGETQY

V: TRBV30
CDR3: AWSAIGGDVGTQY

V: TRBV6-5
CDR3: ASRASTGGVSPLH

V: TRBV18
CDR3: ASSPGTSRTGSYEQY